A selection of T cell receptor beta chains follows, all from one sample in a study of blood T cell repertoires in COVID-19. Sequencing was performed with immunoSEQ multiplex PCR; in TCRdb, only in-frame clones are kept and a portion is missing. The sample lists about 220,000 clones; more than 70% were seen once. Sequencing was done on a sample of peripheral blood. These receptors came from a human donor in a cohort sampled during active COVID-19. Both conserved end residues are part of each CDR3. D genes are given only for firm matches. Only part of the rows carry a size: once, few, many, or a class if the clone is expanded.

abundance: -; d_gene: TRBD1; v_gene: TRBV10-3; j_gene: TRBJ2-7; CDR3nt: TGTGCCATCAGTTGGACAGGGGTCTCGTCCTCCTACGAGCAGTACTTC; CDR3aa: CAISWTGVSSSYEQYF
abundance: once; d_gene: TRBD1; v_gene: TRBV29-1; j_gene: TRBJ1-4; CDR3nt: TGCAGCGTTGAATGGACAGGGAGCAATGAAAAACTGTTTTTT; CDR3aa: CSVEWTGSNEKLFF
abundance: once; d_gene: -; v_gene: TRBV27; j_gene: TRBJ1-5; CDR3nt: TGTGCCAGCAGTTTGGCGGGGAGTCAGCCCCAGCATTTT; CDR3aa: CASSLAGSQPQHF
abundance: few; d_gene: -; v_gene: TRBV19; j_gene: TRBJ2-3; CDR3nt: TGTGCCAGCTCGAACACGATCCTCGCCACAGATACGCAGTATTTT; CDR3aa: CASSNTILATDTQYF
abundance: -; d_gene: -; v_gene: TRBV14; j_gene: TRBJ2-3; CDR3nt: TGTGCCAGCAGCCAAGATATCGCGGCAGATACGCAGTATTTT; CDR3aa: CASSQDIAADTQYF
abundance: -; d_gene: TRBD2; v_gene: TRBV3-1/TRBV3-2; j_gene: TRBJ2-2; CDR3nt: TGTGCCAGCAGCCCTAGCGGAACCGGGGAGCTGTTTTTT; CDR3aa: CASSPSGTGELFF
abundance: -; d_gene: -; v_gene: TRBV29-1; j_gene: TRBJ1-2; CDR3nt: TGCAGCGTAGCCATCTCGCAGGGTGATGGCTACACCTTC; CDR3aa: CSVAISQGDGYTF
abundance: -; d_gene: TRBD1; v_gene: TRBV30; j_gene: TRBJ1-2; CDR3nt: TGTGCCTGGAGGGGGGACAGTTTTTTTGAGGGCTACACCTTC; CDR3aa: CAWRGDSFFEGYTF
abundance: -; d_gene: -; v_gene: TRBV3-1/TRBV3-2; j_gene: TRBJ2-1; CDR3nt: TGTGCCAGCAGCCAAGACGACGTGGTAGCCTATGAGCAGTTCTTC; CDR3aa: CASSQDDVVAYEQFF
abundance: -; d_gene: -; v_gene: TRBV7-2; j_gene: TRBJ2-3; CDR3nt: TGTGCCAGCAGCTACCAATCCGCGAGATCCACAGATACGCAGTATTTT; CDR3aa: CASSYQSARSTDTQYF
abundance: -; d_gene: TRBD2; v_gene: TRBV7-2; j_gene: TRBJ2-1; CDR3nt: TGTGCCAGCAGCATTAGCGGGGGGGCACGGAATGAGCAGTTCTTC; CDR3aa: CASSISGGARNEQFF
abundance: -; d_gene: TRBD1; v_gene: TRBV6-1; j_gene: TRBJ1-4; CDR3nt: TGTGCCAGCAGTGAAGCGGACAGGGTGGATGAAAAACTGTTTTTT; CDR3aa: CASSEADRVDEKLFF
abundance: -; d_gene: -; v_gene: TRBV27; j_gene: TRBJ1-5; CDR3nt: TGTGCCAGCAGTTTAAGCACGGGGACAAATCAGCCCCAGCATTTT; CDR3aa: CASSLSTGTNQPQHF
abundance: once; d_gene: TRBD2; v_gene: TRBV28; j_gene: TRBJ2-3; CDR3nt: TGTGCCAGCAGCCTCCTAGCGGGAGTCAGGACAGATACGCAGTATTTT; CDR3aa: CASSLLAGVRTDTQYF
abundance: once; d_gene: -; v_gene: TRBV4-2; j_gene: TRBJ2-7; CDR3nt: TGTGCCAGCAGCCAAGCATCGACAGCGTCTTACGAGCAGTACTTC; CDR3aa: CASSQASTASYEQYF
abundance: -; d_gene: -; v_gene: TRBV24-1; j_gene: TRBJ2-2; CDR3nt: TGTGCCACCAGTGAAGGGGCAGTCTTTCCCGGGGAGCTGTTTTTT; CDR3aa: CATSEGAVFPGELFF
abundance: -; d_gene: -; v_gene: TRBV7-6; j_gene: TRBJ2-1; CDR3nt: TGTGCCAGCAGCCCCGCCCGAGGAGGGGCCTACAATGAGCAGTTCTTC; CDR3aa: CASSPARGGAYNEQFF
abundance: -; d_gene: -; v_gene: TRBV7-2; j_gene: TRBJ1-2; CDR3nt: TGTGCCAGCAGCACACAGGGTCGGGGCTACACCTTC; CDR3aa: CASSTQGRGYTF
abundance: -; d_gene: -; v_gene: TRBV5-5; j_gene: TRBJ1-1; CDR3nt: TGTGCCAGCAGCTTGGAGGGGGTTAGCACTGAAGCTTTCTTT; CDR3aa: CASSLEGVSTEAFF
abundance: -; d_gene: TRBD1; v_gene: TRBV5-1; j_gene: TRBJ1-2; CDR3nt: TGCGCCAGCAGCTCCGGGACAGGGGGTCCCTATGGCTACACCTTC; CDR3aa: CASSSGTGGPYGYTF
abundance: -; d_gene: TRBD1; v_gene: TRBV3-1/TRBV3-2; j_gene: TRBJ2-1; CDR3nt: TGTGCCAGCAGTCGACAGGGGGTTTACAATGAGCAGTTCTTC; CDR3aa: CASSRQGVYNEQFF
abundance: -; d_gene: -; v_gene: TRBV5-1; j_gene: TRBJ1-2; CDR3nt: TGCGCCAGCAGCACGACAGGAGAGGGATATGGCTACACCTTC; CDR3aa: CASSTTGEGYGYTF
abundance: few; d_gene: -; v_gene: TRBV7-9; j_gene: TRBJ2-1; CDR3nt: TGTGCCAGCAGGCAACATAAGGGGCCTGATGAGCAGTTCTTC; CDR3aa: CASRQHKGPDEQFF
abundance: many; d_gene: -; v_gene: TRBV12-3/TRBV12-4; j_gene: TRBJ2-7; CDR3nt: TGTGCCAGCAGTTTAGGGACAGATCACGAGCAGTACTTC; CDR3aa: CASSLGTDHEQYF
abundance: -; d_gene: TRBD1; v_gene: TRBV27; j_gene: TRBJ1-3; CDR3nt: TGTGCCAGCAGTTTACCGGACAGGGATTCTGGAAACACCATATATTTT; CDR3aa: CASSLPDRDSGNTIYF
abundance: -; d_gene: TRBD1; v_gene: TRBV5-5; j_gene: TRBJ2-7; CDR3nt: TGTGCCAGCACCATCACTCAGGGGGCCACGTACGAGCAGTACTTC; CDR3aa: CASTITQGATYEQYF
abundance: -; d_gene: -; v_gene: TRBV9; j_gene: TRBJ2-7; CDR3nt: TGTGCCAGCAGCGTAGCACCTAGAAACTACGAGCAGTACTTC; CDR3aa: CASSVAPRNYEQYF
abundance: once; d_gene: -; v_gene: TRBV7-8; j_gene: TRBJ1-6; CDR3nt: TGTGCCAGCAGCTTAGTGGGCAGGGGAAATTCACCCCTCCACTTT; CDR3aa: CASSLVGRGNSPLHF